These 14 T cell receptor beta chains came from one sample sequenced in a study of CD8+ T cells in alopecia areata. Noted treatment: oral pan-JAK inhibitor, 5-10 mg twice daily. cDNA reverse transcribed from extracted RNA served as the sequencing template. Some clones are missing from TCRdb's copy, which holds only in-frame ones; the method was immunoSEQ multiplex PCR. This table holds roughly 200,000 clones, about 55% found once. The sample in question was CD8+ T cells sorted from blood, obtained at week 24, from a patient treated with tofacitinib. The receptors were sampled from a human donor with alopecia areata.

The chain uses TRBV2 and TRBJ2-1; D not certain. V lost 4 bases and J 5 bases, leaving 6 bases between the germline ends. Germline-derived CDR1 and CDR2 are SNHLY and FYNNEI. CDR3 length: 12 amino acids. Here the CDR3 reads CASSASNNEQFF. The CDR3 bases are TGTGCCAGCAGTGCCTCAAACAATGAGCAGTTCTTC.

This clone was detected only a few times. This chain joins TRBV6-1 and TRBJ2-1; no clear D. V lost 8 bases and J lost 6, with 11 bases in between. This CDR3 comprises 12 residues. The germline gives CDR1 MNHNS, CDR2 SASEGT. The CDR3 nucleotides are TGTGCCAGCTTTGGTAGAAGCAATGAGCAGTTCTTC. The encoded protein is CASFGRSNEQFF.

This clone was counted a few times. CDR3 nucleotides: TGTGCCAGCACCGGGGGGTACGAGCAGTACTTC. It specifies CASTGGYEQYF. The chain couples TRBV25-1 to TRBJ2-7; 7 nucleotides match TRBD2. The J segment lost 4 bases and the V segment lost 7 bases, leaving 1 base of the junction unmatched. CDR3 size: 11 residues. The germline V gene has CDR1 MGHDK and CDR2 SYGVNS.

V usage is TRBV4-3 and J usage is TRBJ1-5, with TRBD1 matching 7 bases. CDR3 length equals 16 residues. V lost 1 base, J lost 6 bases, and 9 bases stayed unmatched. Germline V gene sequence: CDR1 LGHNA, CDR2 YSLEER. In DNA, the CDR3 is TGCGCCAGCAGCCAAGGGGGGCAGGGGGAAGCTCAGCCCCAGCATTTT. It is translated as CASSQGGQGEAQPQHF.

This sequence joins TRBV27 and TRBJ1-2; 12 nucleotides agree with TRBD1. Looked up from germline, CDR1 is MNHEY and CDR2 is SMNVEV (reference sequence). The CDR3 has 16 amino acids. Germline trimming cut 4 bases from V and 7 bases from J; bases unmatched to any gene: 10. CDR3 coding DNA: TGTGCCAGCAGTTCCCAGCGGGGACAGGGGGCCGGTGGCTACACCTTC. It codes for CASSSQRGQGAGGYTF.

This chain uses TRBV7-9 with TRBJ1-1, with 8 bases fitting TRBD1. The germline V gene encodes CDR1 SEHNR and CDR2 FQNEAQ (reference sequence). The CDR3 sequence is 12 residues long. The CDR3 DNA is TGTGCAACTCAACAGGGGGTCACTGAAGCTTTCTTT. Translated, it gives CATQQGVTEAFF.

This chain links TRBV27 with TRBJ1-1; no clear D. V dropped 6 bases and J dropped 1 base, with 18 bases sitting between them. Germline CDR1 reads MNHEY; CDR2 reads SMNVEV (reference sequence). The CDR3 length is 16 residues. CDR3 DNA: TGTGCCAGCAGCCCAACGTATCCTTCAGAGAACACTGAAGCTTTCTTT. It codes for CASSPTYPSENTEAFF.

This clone appeared a few times. V gene TRBV29-1 combines with J gene TRBJ2-1, with 7 nucleotides matching TRBD2. CDR3 length equals 15 residues. Trimming took 7 bases from V and 0 from J; bases not matched to a gene: 9. Germline values: CDR1 SQVTM, CDR2 ANQGSEA. The CDR3 here is CSAEGWGGSYNEQFF. CDR3 bases: TGCAGCGCAGAGGGGTGGGGGGGCTCCTACAATGAGCAGTTCTTC.

The chain uses TRBV12-5 and TRBJ2-7; 8 bases match TRBD2. The CDR3 is 12 amino acids. The V gene end was trimmed by 6 bases and the J gene end by 4 bases; junction bases not matched to a gene: 2. CDR1 is LGHNT, CDR2 FRNRAP, per germline. The DNA for the CDR3 is TGTGCTAGTGGGTCTAGCGGGTACGAGCAGTACTTC. Protein sequence: CASGSSGYEQYF. Drawing the rest from reference TRBV12-5 and TRBJ2-7, the complete variable domain is DARVTQTPRHKVTEMGQEVTMRCQPILGHNTVFWYRQTMMQGLELLAYFRNRAPLDDSGMPKDRFSAEMPDATLATLKIQPSEPRDSAVYFCASGSSGYEQYFGPGTRLTVT.

The V and J genes are TRBV4-3 and TRBJ1-2, with 7 bases fitting TRBD1. The CDR3 extends over 15 amino acids. With 0 bases clipped from V and 5 bases from J, the junction kept 6 bases outside the gene matches. Germline V gene data show CDR1 as LGHNA and CDR2 as YSLEER. CDR3 bases: TGCGCCAGCAGCCAAGATAGGGGGCAGGAATATGGCTACACCTTC. It is translated as CASSQDRGQEYGYTF.

The gene calls are TRBV6-5 and TRBJ2-2; D gene unclear. From germline, CDR1 is MNHEY and CDR2 SVGAGI. Deletions cut 8 bases from V and 6 bases from J, with 16 bases between. CDR3 size: 14 residues. CDR3 sequence (DNA): TGTGCCAGCGGGATAGGCGTATCCCCCGGGGAGCTGTTTTTT. Translated, it gives CASGIGVSPGELFF.

CDR3 residues: CASSPSDRQTDTQYF. In DNA, the CDR3 is TGTGCCAGCAGCCCTAGCGACCGCCAAACAGATACGCAGTATTTT. The chain employs TRBV7-2 and TRBJ2-3, with a weak D call TRBD2 (6 bases). V gave up 5 bases and J gave up 3 bases, with 15 bases separating them. Germline V gives CDR1 SGHTA, CDR2 FQGNSA. CDR3 length: 15 residues.

The table lists this clone with a few counts. The chain joins TRBV27 to TRBJ1-5, with D unclear. CDR1 is MNHEY and CDR2 is SMNVEV in the germline V gene (reference sequence). Trimming took off 5 bases at V and 4 bases at J, with 18 bases between the two ends. CDR3 size: 16 residues. DNA of the CDR3: TGTGCCAGCAGTCCCGGTCCCCGAGAAATTAATCAGCCCCAGCATTTT. This sequence encodes CASSPGPREINQPQHF.

J is TRBJ2-2 and V is TRBV30; 8 bases are a match to TRBD1. The CDR3 is 16 residues long. V gave up 3 bases and J gave up 8 bases; unmatched junction bases: 14. Germline values: CDR1 GTSNPN, CDR2 SVGIG (reference sequence). The CDR3 loop reads CAWSVTGGSEKGELFF. The CDR3 bases are TGTGCCTGGAGCGTTACAGGGGGTAGCGAAAAGGGGGAGCTGTTTTTT. Full variable domain (rest looked up from reference TRBV30 and TRBJ2-2): SQTIHQWPATLVQPVGSPLSLECTVEGTSNPNLYWYRQAAGRGLQLLFYSVGIGQISSEVPQNLSASRPQDRQFILSSKKLLLSDSGFYLCAWSVTGGSEKGELFFGEGSRLTVL.